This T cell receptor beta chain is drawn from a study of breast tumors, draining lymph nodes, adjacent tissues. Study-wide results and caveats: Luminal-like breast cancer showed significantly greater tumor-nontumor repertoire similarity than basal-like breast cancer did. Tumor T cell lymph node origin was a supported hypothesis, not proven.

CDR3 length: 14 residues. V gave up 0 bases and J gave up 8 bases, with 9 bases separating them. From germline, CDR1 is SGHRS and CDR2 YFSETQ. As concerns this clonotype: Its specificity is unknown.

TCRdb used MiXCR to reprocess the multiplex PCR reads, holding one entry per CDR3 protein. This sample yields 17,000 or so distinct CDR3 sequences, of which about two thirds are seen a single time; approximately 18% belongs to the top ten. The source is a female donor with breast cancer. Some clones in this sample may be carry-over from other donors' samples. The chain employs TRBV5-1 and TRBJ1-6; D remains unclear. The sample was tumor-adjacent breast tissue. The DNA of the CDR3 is TGCGCCAGCAGCTTGGCCCTACGGGATTCACCCCTCCACTTT. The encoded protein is CASSLALRDSPLHF.